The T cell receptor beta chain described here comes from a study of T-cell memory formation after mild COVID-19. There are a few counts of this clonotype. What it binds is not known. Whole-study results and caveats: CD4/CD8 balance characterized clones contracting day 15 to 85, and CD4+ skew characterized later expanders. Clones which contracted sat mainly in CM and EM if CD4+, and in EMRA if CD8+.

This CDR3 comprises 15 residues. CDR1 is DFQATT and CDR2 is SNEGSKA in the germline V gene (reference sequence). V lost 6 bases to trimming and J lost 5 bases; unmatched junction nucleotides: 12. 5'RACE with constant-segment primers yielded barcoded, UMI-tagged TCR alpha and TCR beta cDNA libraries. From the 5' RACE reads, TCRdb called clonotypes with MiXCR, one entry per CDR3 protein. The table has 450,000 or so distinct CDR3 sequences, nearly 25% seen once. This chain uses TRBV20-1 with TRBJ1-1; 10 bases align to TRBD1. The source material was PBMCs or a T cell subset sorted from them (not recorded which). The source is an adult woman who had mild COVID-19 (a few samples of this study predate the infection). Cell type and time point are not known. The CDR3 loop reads CSARTGGALETEAFF. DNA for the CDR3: TGCAGTGCAAGGACAGGGGGGGCCTTAGAGACTGAAGCTTTCTTT.